The 9 T cell receptor beta chains given below trace back to one sample, sequenced in a study of blood T cell repertoires in COVID-19. Here immunoSEQ multiplex PCR was the method, and the copy in TCRdb shows in-frame clones only, minus some. The repertoire consists of about 240,000 clones, with roughly 90% occurring once and the leading ten covering around 4%. The sequenced sample consisted of PBMCs or T cells enriched from blood (not recorded which). The receptors here all came from a woman under 40 who had recovered from COVID-19.

V usage is TRBV28 and J usage is TRBJ2-7; 8 bases map to TRBD2. Germline CDR1 and CDR2: MDHEN and SYDVKM. This CDR3 is 14 amino acids long. The V gene end was trimmed by 3 bases and the J gene end by 2 bases; junction bases not matched to a gene: 3. In DNA, the CDR3 is TGTGCCAGCAGTTTCTCGGGGGGGGCCTACGAGCAGTACTTC. Translation: CASSFSGGAYEQYF.

The chain combines TRBV28 with TRBJ1-2, with 7 bases matching TRBD1. V dropped 6 bases and J dropped 8; count of bases not matched to a gene: 6. The CDR3 has 12 residues. The germline gives CDR1 MDHEN, CDR2 SYDVKM. The CDR3 loop reads CASSRDRWGYTF. CDR3 sequence (DNA): TGTGCCAGCAGCCGGGACAGATGGGGCTACACCTTC.

This chain joins TRBV12-3 or TRBV12-4 and TRBJ1-6; tentative D call: TRBD1 (5 bases). This CDR3 has 12 amino acids. Between the trimmed V and J ends, which lost 3 bases and 9 bases, there was a span of 6 bases. The CDR3 here is CASSFRGSPLHF. The DNA of the CDR3 is TGTGCCAGCAGTTTTAGGGGTTCACCCCTCCACTTT.

The table lists this clone with a count of one. This chain uses TRBV19 with TRBJ2-2, with 7 bases lining up with TRBD1. V shed 8 bases, J shed 3 bases, and the junction held 6 bases outside the gene matches. CDR1 and CDR2 from the germline V gene are LNHDA and SQIVND (reference sequence). This CDR3 spans 14 amino acids. CDR3 residues: CASRGTEHTGELFF. The DNA of the CDR3 is TGTGCCAGTCGAGGGACAGAACACACCGGGGAGCTGTTTTTT.

The J gene is TRBJ2-6, the V gene TRBV27; no reliable D call. This CDR3 spans 14 amino acids. CDR1 is MNHEY and CDR2 is SMNVEV in the germline V gene (reference sequence). V lost 6 bases and J lost 2, with 8 bases in between. The CDR3 nucleotides read TGTGCCAGCAGGGAAGACACTGGGGCCAACGTCCTGACTTTC. Translated: CASREDTGANVLTF.

The rearrangement links TRBV4-2 to TRBJ2-7; a weak D match, TRBD1 (5 bases). The length of the CDR3 is 14 residues. V dropped 0 bases and J dropped 3 bases, with 9 bases sitting between them. CDR1 LGHNA and CDR2 YNFKEQ come from the germline V gene. CDR3 in DNA: TGTGCCAGCAGCCAAGATACAGGATTCTACGAGCAGTACTTC. This gives the protein CASSQDTGFYEQYF.

The rearrangement links TRBV18 to TRBJ1-5; 8 bases match TRBD1. V lost 6 bases to trimming and J lost 7 bases; unmatched junction nucleotides: 2. Germline values: CDR1 KGHSH, CDR2 LQKENI. This CDR3 region has 12 residues. The DNA of the CDR3 is TGTGCCAGCTCTACAGGGGGACAGCCCCAGCATTTT. Its protein is CASSTGGQPQHF.

This rearrangement joins TRBV13 to TRBJ2-7; 7 bases map to TRBD1. The junction had 10 bases not matched to a gene; V was cut back by 5 bases and J by 6 bases. Germline lookup yields CDR1 PRHDT and CDR2 FYEKMQ (reference sequence). The CDR3 sequence is 14 residues long. The CDR3: CASSPTGLPSEQYF. The DNA of the CDR3 is TGTGCCAGCAGCCCGACAGGGCTACCGAGCGAGCAGTACTTC.

This clone appeared a few times. This sequence joins TRBV11-1 and TRBJ1-6; D unclear. This CDR3 is 14 amino acids long. Germline V lookup: CDR1 SGHAT, CDR2 FQDESV (reference sequence). Trimming left V 5 bases short and J 10 bases short, with 15 bases between. CDR3 loop: CASSRERSVSPLHF. In nucleotides, the CDR3 is TGTGCCAGCAGCCGCGAGCGAAGCGTATCACCCCTCCACTTT. The full variable domain, with the rest looked up from reference TRBV11-1 and TRBJ1-6, is EAEVAQSPRYKITEKSQAVAFWCDPISGHATLYWYRQILGQGPELLVQFQDESVVDDSQLPKDRFSAERLKGVDSTLKIQPAELGDSAMYLCASSRERSVSPLHFGNGTRLTVT.